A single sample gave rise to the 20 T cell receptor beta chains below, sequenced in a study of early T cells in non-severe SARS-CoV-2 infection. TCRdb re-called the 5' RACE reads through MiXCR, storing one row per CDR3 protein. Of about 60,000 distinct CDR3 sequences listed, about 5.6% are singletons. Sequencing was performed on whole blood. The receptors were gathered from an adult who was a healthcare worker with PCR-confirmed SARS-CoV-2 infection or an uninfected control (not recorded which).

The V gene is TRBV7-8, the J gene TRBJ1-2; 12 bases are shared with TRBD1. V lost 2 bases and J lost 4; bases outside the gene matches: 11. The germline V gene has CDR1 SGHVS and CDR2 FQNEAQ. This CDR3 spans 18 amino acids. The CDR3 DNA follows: TGTGCCAGCAGCTTACGTGGGACAGGGGGCGCTTTTATCTATGGCTACACCTTC. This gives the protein CASSLRGTGGAFIYGYTF. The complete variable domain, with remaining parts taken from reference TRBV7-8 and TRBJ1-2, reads GAGVSQSPRYKVAKRGQDVALRCDPISGHVSLFWYQQALGQGPEFLTYFQNEAQLDKSGLPSDRFFAERPEGSVSTLKIQRTQQEDSAVYLCASSLRGTGGAFIYGYTFGSGTRLTVV.

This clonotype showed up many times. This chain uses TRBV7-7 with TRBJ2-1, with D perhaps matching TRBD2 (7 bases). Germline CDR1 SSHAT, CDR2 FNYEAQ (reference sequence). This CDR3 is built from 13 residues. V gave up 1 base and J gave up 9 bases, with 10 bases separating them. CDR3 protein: CASSLDRGGEQFF. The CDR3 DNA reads TGTGCCAGCAGCTTAGATAGGGGGGGTGAGCAGTTCTTC. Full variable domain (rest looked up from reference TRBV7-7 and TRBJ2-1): GAGVSQSPRYKVTKRGQDVTLRCDPISSHATLYWYQQALGQGPEFLTYFNYEAQPDKSGLPSDRFSAERPEGSISTLTIQRTEQRDSAMYRCASSLDRGGEQFFGPGTRLTVL.

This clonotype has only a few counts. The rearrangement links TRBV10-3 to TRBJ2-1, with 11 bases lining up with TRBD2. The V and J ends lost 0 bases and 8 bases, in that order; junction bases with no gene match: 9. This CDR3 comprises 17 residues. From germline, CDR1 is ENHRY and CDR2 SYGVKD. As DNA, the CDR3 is TGTGCCATCAGTGAGTCAGGTTTAGCGGGAGGGCCAGATGAGCAGTTCTTC. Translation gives CAISESGLAGGPDEQFF.

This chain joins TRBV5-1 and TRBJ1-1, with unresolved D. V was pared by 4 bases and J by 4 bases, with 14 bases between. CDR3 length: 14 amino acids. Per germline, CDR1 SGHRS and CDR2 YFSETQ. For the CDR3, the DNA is TGCGCCAGCAGCCCCACAAAAGGCATCACTGAAGCTTTCTTT. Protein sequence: CASSPTKGITEAFF. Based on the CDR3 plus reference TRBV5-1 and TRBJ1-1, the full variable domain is KAGVTQTPRYLIKTRGQQVTLSCSPISGHRSVSWYQQTPGQGLQFLFEYFSETQRNKGNFPGRFSGRQFSNSRSEMNVSTLELGDSALYLCASSPTKGITEAFFGQGTRLTVV.

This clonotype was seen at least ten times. The CDR3 here is CAISAKQGANTEAFF. The CDR3 bases are TGTGCCATCAGCGCAAAACAGGGGGCGAACACTGAAGCTTTCTTT. This chain links TRBV10-3 with TRBJ1-1, with 9 nucleotides matching TRBD1. Trimming at V came to 6 bases and at J to 1 base, leaving 6 bases not matched to a gene. In germline, CDR1 is ENHRY, CDR2 SYGVKD. CDR3 length: 15 residues.

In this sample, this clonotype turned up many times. The CDR3 DNA follows: TGTGCCAGCAGTGAAAGGGGCCGGGGGCTAAGGTCCGGGGCCAACGTCCTGACTTTC. Amino acids: CASSERGRGLRSGANVLTF. V is TRBV6-1 and J is TRBJ2-6; D possibly matches TRBD1 or TRBD2 (6 bases each). V was clipped by 2 bases and J by 4 bases, with 21 bases between them. The CDR3 has 19 residues. Germline V lookup: CDR1 MNHNS, CDR2 SASEGT.

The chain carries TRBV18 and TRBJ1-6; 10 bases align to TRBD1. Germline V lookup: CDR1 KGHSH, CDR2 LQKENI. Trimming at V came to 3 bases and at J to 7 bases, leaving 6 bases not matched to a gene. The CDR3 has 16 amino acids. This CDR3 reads CASSPGQGRSNSPLHF. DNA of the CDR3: TGTGCCAGCTCACCGGGACAGGGGCGATCGAATTCACCCCTCCACTTT.

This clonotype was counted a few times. For the CDR3, the DNA is TGCGCCAGCAGCCATCGATCGGGCCCGGGGGAACTGTTTTTT. Its translation is CASSHRSGPGELFF. The chain combines TRBV4-3 with TRBJ1-4, with D possibly being TRBD1 (5 bases). This CDR3 is built from 14 residues. Germline CDR1 is LGHNA and CDR2 is YSLEER. V lost 3 bases to trimming and J lost 12 bases, with 17 bases between them.

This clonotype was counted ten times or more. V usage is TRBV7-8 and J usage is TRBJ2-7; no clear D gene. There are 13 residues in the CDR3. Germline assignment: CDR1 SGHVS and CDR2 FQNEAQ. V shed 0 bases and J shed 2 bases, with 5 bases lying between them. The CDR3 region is CASSLALPYEQYF. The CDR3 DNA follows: TGTGCCAGCAGCTTAGCTTTACCCTACGAGCAGTACTTC.

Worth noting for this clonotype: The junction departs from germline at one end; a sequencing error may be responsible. CDR3 amino acids: CTTSGSGGGPNIQYF. The CDR3 nucleotides read TGTACCACCAGTGGAAGCGGCGGGGGACCCAACATTCAGTACTTC. The gene calls are TRBV24-1 and TRBJ2-4; 7 nucleotides align to TRBD2. This CDR3 is 15 amino acids long. The germline V gene has CDR1 KGHDR and CDR2 SFDVKD.

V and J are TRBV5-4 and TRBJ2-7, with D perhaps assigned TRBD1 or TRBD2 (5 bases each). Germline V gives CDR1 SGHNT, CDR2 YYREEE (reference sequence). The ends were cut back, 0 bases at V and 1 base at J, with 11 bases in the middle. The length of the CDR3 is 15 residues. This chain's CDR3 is CASSLVGTSSYEQYF. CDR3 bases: TGTGCCAGCAGCTTGGTCGGGACGTCGTCCTACGAGCAGTACTTC.

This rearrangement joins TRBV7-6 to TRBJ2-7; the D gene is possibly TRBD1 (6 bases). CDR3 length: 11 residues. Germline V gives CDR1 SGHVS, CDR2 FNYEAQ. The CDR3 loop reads CATGQEMQQYF. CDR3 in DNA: TGTGCGACGGGACAAGAGATGCAGCAGTACTTC.

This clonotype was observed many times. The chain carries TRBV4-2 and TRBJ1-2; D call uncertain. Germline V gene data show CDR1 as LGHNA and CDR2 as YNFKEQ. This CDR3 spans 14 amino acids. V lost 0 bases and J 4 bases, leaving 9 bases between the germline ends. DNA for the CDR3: TGTGCCAGCAGCCAAGATCTGCGAACCTATGGCTACACCTTC. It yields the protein CASSQDLRTYGYTF.

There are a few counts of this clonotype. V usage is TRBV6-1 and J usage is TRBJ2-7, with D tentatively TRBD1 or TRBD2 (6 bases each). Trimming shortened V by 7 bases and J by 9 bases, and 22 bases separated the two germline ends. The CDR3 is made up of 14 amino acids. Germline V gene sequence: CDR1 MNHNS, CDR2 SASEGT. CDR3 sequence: CASTGGGALGVQYF. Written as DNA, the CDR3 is TGTGCCAGCACTGGAGGGGGTGCCCTCGGGGTGCAGTACTTC.

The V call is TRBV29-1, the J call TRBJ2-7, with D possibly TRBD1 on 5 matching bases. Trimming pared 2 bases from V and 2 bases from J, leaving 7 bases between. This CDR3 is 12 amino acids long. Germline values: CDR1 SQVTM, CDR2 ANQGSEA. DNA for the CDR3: TGCAGCGTTGAAACGGACACCTACGAGCAGTACTTC. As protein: CSVETDTYEQYF.

The CDR3 nucleotides read TGTGCCAGCAGCCGGACGGGACAGCCTGCAGAGACCCAGTACTTC. Translation: CASSRTGQPAETQYF. The chain recombines TRBV14 with TRBJ2-5, with 7 bases lining up with TRBD1. The CDR3 runs to 15 residues. The trim removed 4 bases at V and 4 bases at J, leaving 9 bases unmatched. Germline loops: CDR1 SGHDN, CDR2 FVKESK.

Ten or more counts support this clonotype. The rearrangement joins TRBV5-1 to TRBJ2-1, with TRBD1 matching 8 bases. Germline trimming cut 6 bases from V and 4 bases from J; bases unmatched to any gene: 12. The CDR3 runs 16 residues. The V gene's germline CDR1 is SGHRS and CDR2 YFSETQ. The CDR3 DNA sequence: TGCGCCAGCACGCCTACAGGGGGACCCCCTTACAATGAGCAGTTCTTC. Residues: CASTPTGGPPYNEQFF.

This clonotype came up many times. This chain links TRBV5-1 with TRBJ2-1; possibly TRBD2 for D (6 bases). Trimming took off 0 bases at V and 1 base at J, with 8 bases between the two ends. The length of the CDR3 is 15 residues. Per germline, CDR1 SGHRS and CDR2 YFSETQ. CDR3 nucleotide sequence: TGCGCCAGCAGCTTGGGCGGGAATTCCTACAATGAGCAGTTCTTC. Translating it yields CASSLGGNSYNEQFF.

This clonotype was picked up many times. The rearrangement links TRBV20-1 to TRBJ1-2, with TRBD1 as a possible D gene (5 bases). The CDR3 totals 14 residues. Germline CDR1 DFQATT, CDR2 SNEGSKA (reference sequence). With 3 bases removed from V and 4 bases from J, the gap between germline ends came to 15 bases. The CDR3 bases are TGCAGTGCTAGCCCGGAGGGGTTCGGCTATGGCTACACCTTC. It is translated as CSASPEGFGYGYTF.

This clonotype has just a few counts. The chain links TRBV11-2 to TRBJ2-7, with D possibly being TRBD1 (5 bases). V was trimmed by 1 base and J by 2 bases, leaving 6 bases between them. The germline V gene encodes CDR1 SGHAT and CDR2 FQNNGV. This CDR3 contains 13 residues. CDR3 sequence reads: CASSLGGTYEQYF. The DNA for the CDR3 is TGTGCCAGCAGCTTAGGGGGCACCTACGAGCAGTACTTC.